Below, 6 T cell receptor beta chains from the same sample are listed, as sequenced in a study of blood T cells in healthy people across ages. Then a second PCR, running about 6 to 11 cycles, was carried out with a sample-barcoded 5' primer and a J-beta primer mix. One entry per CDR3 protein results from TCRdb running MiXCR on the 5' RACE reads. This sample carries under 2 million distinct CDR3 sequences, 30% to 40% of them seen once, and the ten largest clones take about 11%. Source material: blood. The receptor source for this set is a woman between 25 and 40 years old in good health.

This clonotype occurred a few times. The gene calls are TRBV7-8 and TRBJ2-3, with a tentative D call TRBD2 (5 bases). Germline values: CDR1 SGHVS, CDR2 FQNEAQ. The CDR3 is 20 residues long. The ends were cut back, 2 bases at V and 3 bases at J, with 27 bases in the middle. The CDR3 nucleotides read TGTGCCAGCAGCTTAATCGGGATCGGCGGCCCCGGCCTTTTAACAGATACGCAGTATTTT. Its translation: CASSLIGIGGPGLLTDTQYF.

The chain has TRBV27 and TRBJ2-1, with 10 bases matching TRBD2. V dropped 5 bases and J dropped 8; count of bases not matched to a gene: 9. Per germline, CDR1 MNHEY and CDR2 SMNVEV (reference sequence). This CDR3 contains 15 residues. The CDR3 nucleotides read TGTGCCAGCAGTGCCGGGACTAGCGAGACCTATGAGCAGTTCTTC. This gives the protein CASSAGTSETYEQFF.

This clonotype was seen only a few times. The chain's CDR3 is CASSQDRGYPGGQYF. As DNA, the CDR3 is TGTGCCAGCAGCCAAGACCGAGGCTATCCAGGCGGGCAGTACTTC. This chain links TRBV3-1 with TRBJ2-4, with D possibly TRBD2 on 5 matching bases. The CDR3 length is 15 residues. CDR1 and CDR2 from the germline V gene are LGHDT and YNNKEL (reference sequence). Trimming took 0 bases from V and 13 from J, leaving 19 bases between them.

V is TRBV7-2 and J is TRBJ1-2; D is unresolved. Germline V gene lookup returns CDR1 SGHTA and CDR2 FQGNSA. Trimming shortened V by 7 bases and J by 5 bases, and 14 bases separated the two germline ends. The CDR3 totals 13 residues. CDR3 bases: TGTGCCAGCACCAGCTGGGTGGGGTATGGCTACACCTTC. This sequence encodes CASTSWVGYGYTF. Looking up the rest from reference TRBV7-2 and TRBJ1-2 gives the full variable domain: GAGVSQSPSNKVTEKGKDVELRCDPISGHTALYWYRQSLGQGLEFLIYFQGNSAPDKSGLPSDRFSAERTGGSVSTLTIQRTQQEDSAVYLCASTSWVGYGYTFGSGTRLTVV.

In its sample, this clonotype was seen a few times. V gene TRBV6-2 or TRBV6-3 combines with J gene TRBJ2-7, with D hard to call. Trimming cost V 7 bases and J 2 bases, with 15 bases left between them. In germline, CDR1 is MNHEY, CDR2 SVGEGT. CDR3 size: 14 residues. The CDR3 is CASNLGGNPYEQYF. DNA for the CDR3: TGTGCCAGCAATTTAGGTGGCAATCCCTACGAGCAGTACTTC.

The CDR3 loop is CASSLKGGGTNEKLFF. CDR3 nucleotides: TGTGCCAGCAGTTTAAAGGGCGGGGGAACTAATGAAAAACTGTTTTTT. V gene TRBV27 combines with J gene TRBJ1-4, with TRBD1 as a possible D gene (5 bases). V was trimmed by 2 bases and J by 1 base, leaving 11 bases between them. This CDR3 is 16 amino acids long. Germline V lookup: CDR1 MNHEY, CDR2 SMNVEV (reference sequence).